A single sample gave rise to the 27 T cell receptor beta chains below, sequenced in a study of T cell clonality in common variable immunodeficiency. Only in-frame clones appear in the TCRdb table, and some are missing; sequencing was by immunoSEQ multiplex PCR. Recorded here are about 32,000 clones, none singletons. Sequenced material: peripheral blood mononuclear cells. The origin of the receptors is a person between 18 and 75 years old in good health.

The sample holds a few counts of this clone. The read ends 3 residues early relative to the CDR3; the germline J gene fills the gap. The V and J genes are TRBV5-1 and TRBJ2-3; D remains unclear. Germline lookup yields CDR1 SGHRS and CDR2 YFSETQ. With 0 bases removed from V and 0 bases from J, the gap between germline ends came to 11 bases. The CDR3 covers 16 residues. The CDR3 DNA, read in part, is TGCGCCAGCAGCTTGGCGTTTGGCGGTAGCACAGATACG. It encodes CASSLAFGGSTDT. The entire CDR3 protein is CASSLAFGGSTDTQYF.

This clone was picked up many times. Read sequence stops 3 residues before the CDR3 end, and the germline J gene provides the missing end. J is TRBJ2-1 and V is TRBV20-1, with TRBD2 as a possible D gene (6 bases). Germline lookup yields CDR1 DFQATT and CDR2 SNEGSKA (reference sequence). This CDR3 is built from 15 residues. V dropped 2 bases and J dropped 0 bases, with 11 bases sitting between them. The CDR3 here is CSARSSGVSYNEQFF. CDR3 bases read: TGCAGTGCTAGAAGTAGCGGAGTCTCCTACAATGAG.

This clone showed up just a few times. The DNA ends 3 residues before the CDR3 does, and the rest of the CDR3 is filled in from the germline J gene. The chain has TRBV30 and TRBJ1-1; D unclear. Germline V gene data show CDR1 as GTSNPN and CDR2 as SVGIG (reference sequence). Trimming took 2 bases from V and 3 from J, leaving 10 bases between them. CDR3 length: 13 amino acids. The sequenced CDR3 bases are TGTGCCTGGAGTACGGGTTTAGACACTGAA. This sequence encodes CAWSTGLDTE. The complete CDR3 sequence is CAWSTGLDTEAFF.

The CDR3 bases that were read are TGTGCCAGCAGCTCCAAGACAGCTAATGAAAAA. As protein: CASSSKTANEK. The whole CDR3 region reads CASSSKTANEKLFF. The chain uses TRBV11-2 and TRBJ1-4, with D tentatively TRBD1 (5 bases). Read coverage stops 3 residues before the CDR3 terminus; the germline J gene supplies the remainder. Germline assignment: CDR1 SGHAT and CDR2 FQNNGV. Deletions cut 4 bases from V and 3 bases from J, with 9 bases between. The CDR3 loop spans 14 amino acids.

This clone was seen ten or more times. The sequenced fragment ends 3 residues before the CDR3 boundary, so the rest is inferred from the germline J gene. The rearrangement uses TRBV7-3 and TRBJ2-7; 7 bases align to TRBD1. V was clipped by 5 bases and J by 5 bases; unmatched bases: 3. Germline V CDR1 and CDR2: SGHTA, FQGTGA. The CDR3 consists of 12 residues. Incomplete CDR3 DNA: TGTGCCAGCAGCAAGACAGGGAACGAG. Amino acid sequence: CASSKTGNE. The full CDR3 is CASSKTGNEQYF.

This clone was counted ten times or more. The sequenced fragment ends 3 residues before the CDR3 boundary, so the rest is inferred from the germline J gene. The V call is TRBV5-6, the J call TRBJ1-4; weak D call: TRBD1 (5 bases). The germline gives CDR1 SGHDT, CDR2 YYEEEE. The CDR3 has 15 residues. V was trimmed by 1 base and J by 4 bases, leaving 11 bases between them. The CDR3 loop reads CASSLWAGNNEKLFF. Incomplete CDR3 DNA: TGTGCCAGCAGCTTGTGGGCAGGGAATAATGAAAAA.

This clone has at least ten counts. The read ends 3 residues early relative to the CDR3; the germline J gene fills the gap. The chain carries TRBV5-5 and TRBJ1-1; perhaps TRBD1 as D (6 bases). Germline V gene sequence: CDR1 SGHKS, CDR2 YYEKEE (reference sequence). V shed 7 bases and J shed 6 bases, with 13 bases lying between them. This CDR3 has 12 amino acids. The covered CDR3 bases are TGTGCCAGCTATTTCAGGGGTTCTGAA. The encoded protein is CASYFRGSE. The whole CDR3 protein is CASYFRGSEAFF.

The sequenced part of the CDR3 DNA is TGTGCCAGCACCGGACCGGGGACTACGCAAGAGACG. Translation gives CASTGPGTTQET. The entire CDR3 protein is CASTGPGTTQETQYF. This chain uses TRBV7-8 with TRBJ2-3; TRBD2 agrees at 7 bases. Read data end 3 residues before the CDR3 end; the end is taken from the germline J gene. This CDR3 contains 15 residues. Germline-derived CDR1 and CDR2 are SGHVS and FQNEAQ.

Worth noting for this clone: The sequenced fragment ends 3 residues before the CDR3 boundary, so the rest is inferred from the germline J gene. This sequence joins TRBV7-2 and TRBJ2-7, with D possibly being TRBD2 (5 bases). This CDR3 spans 14 amino acids. Germline loops: CDR1 SGHTA, CDR2 FQGNSA. V shed 5 bases and J shed 2 bases, with 13 bases lying between them. The CDR3 is CASSVGLRTYEQYF. CDR3 DNA, as far as it was read: TGTGCCAGCAGCGTAGGACTGCGGACCTACGAG. Full variable domain (remainder filled in from reference TRBV7-2 and TRBJ2-7): GAGVSQSPSNKVTEKGKDVELRCDPISGHTALYWYRQSLGQGLEFLIYFQGNSAPDKSGLPSDRFSAERTGGSVSTLTIQRTQQEDSAVYLCASSVGLRTYEQYFGPGTRLTVT.

In this sample, this clone turned up many times. The read halts 3 residues ahead of the CDR3 end, with the missing end drawn from the germline J gene. The chain uses TRBV9 and TRBJ2-1, with 8 bases fitting TRBD2. Germline CDR1 and CDR2: SGDLS and YYNGEE. The CDR3 sequence is 15 residues long. With V trimmed by 0 bases and J by 6 bases, 5 bases remained unmatched. The DNA read from the CDR3 is TGTGCCAGCAGCGTAGGAGCGGGAGTGGTCAATGAG. Translating it yields CASSVGAGVVNE. In full, the CDR3 is CASSVGAGVVNEQFF. The full variable domain, its missing parts supplied by reference TRBV9 and TRBJ2-1, is DSGVTQTPKHLITATGQRVTLRCSPRSGDLSVYWYQQSLDQGLQFLIQYYNGEERAKGNILERFSAQQFPDLHSELNLSSLELGDSALYFCASSVGAGVVNEQFFGPGTRLTVL.

A remark on this clone: The CDR3 end falls 3 residues outside the read, so it is completed with the germline J gene. V gene TRBV19 combines with J gene TRBJ2-2, with 11 positions matching TRBD1. Per germline, CDR1 LNHDA and CDR2 SQIVND (reference sequence). The trim removed 5 bases at V and 6 bases at J, leaving 8 bases unmatched. This CDR3 is 16 amino acids long. CDR3 in amino acids: CASSLGQGAIAGELFF. The sequenced part of the CDR3 DNA is TGTGCCAGTAGTCTAGGACAGGGGGCGATCGCCGGGGAG.

This clone occurred many times. The DNA ends 3 residues before the CDR3 does, and the rest of the CDR3 is filled in from the germline J gene. The V gene is TRBV30, the J gene TRBJ1-4; weak D call: TRBD1 (6 bases). CDR3 length equals 16 residues. Trimming took off 0 bases at V and 0 bases at J, with 11 bases between the two ends. Germline CDR1 reads GTSNPN; CDR2 reads SVGIG (reference sequence). The CDR3 protein is CAWSVSRTATNEKLFF. The part of the CDR3 DNA that was read is TGTGCCTGGAGTGTATCTCGGACAGCAACTAATGAAAAA.

This clone was seen at least ten times. The read falls 3 residues short of the CDR3 end, and the missing part is taken from the germline J gene. The chain is built from TRBV5-8 and TRBJ1-5; D not resolved. Trimming stripped 4 bases from V and 7 bases from J, with 15 bases between. The CDR3 loop spans 14 amino acids. Germline loops: CDR1 SGHTS, CDR2 YDEGEE. The covered CDR3 bases are TGTGCCAGCAGCCTTCGGACTGGCGGGCAGCCC. It is translated as CASSLRTGGQP. The whole CDR3 is CASSLRTGGQPQHF.

With regard to this clone: The read ends 3 residues shy of where the CDR3 ends; the end is completed using the germline J gene. V is TRBV18 and J is TRBJ2-3, with TRBD1 matching over 7 bases. V dropped 4 bases and J dropped 4; count of bases not matched to a gene: 11. The germline CDR1 and CDR2 sequences are KGHSH and LQKENI. This CDR3 region has 16 residues. The CDR3 loop is CASSLTPGQRADTQYF. The part of the CDR3 DNA that was read is TGTGCCAGCTCACTAACGCCGGGACAGAGGGCAGATACG.

This clone has a count of ten or more. The CDR3 end is not reached by the read, which stops 3 residues before it; the germline J gene fills it in. The V gene is TRBV19, the J gene TRBJ1-1; D is perhaps TRBD1 (5 bases). CDR3 length equals 11 residues. V shed 9 bases and J shed 1 base, with 6 bases lying between them. Germline V gives CDR1 LNHDA, CDR2 SQIVND (reference sequence). CDR3 residues: CASGQNTEAFF. The DNA read from the CDR3 is TGTGCCAGCGGACAGAACACTGAA.

This clone appeared many times. The CDR3 end lies 3 residues beyond the end of the read and is filled in from the germline J gene. V and J are TRBV30 and TRBJ1-6, with D unresolved. The germline gives CDR1 GTSNPN, CDR2 SVGIG (reference sequence). The CDR3 totals 11 residues. With 3 bases removed from V and 10 bases from J, the gap between germline ends came to 7 bases. CDR3 sequence reads: CAWRSGSPLHF. CDR3 DNA (partial): TGTGCCTGGAGAAGCGGCTCACCC.

CDR3 region: CASSWSRDIAEQYF. CDR3 bases read: TGTGCCAGTAGTTGGTCCCGGGACATAGCCGAG. The genes are TRBV19 and TRBJ2-7, with D possibly being TRBD1 (6 bases). The read ends 3 residues before the CDR3 terminus; that terminus is restored from the germline J gene. Trimming cost V 5 bases and J 6 bases, with 17 bases left between them. CDR1 is LNHDA, CDR2 SQIVND, per germline (reference sequence). This CDR3 region has 14 residues.

This clone showed up many times. Partial CDR3 DNA: TGCGCCAGCAGCTCCGGACTAGCGGGAAAAATAGATACG. Protein product: CASSSGLAGKIDT. The complete CDR3 reads CASSSGLAGKIDTQYF. J is TRBJ2-3 and V is TRBV5-1, with 12 bases identical to TRBD2. Read data end 3 residues before the CDR3 end; the end is taken from the germline J gene. The CDR3 contains 16 residues. Trimming at V came to 3 bases and at J to 5 bases, leaving 7 bases not matched to a gene. In germline, CDR1 is SGHRS, CDR2 YFSETQ.

This clone was detected many times. The DNA ends 3 residues before the CDR3 does, and the rest of the CDR3 is filled in from the germline J gene. This chain links TRBV30 with TRBJ1-3; D not certain. Germline values: CDR1 GTSNPN, CDR2 SVGIG (reference sequence). Trimming shortened V by 2 bases and J by 0 bases, and 5 bases separated the two germline ends. The CDR3 is 13 amino acids. CDR3 bases read: TGTGCCTGGAGTATTAACTCTGGAAACACC. It is translated as CAWSINSGNT. The whole CDR3 region reads CAWSINSGNTIYF.

This clone was seen more than once but under ten times. The read is 3 residues too short to cover the CDR3 end, so that end is filled in from the germline J gene. The genes are TRBV19 and TRBJ1-2, with 9 bases matching TRBD1. The V gene's germline CDR1 is LNHDA and CDR2 SQIVND (reference sequence). The CDR3 consists of 14 residues. Here the CDR3 reads CASSPTGGAGGYTF. Partial CDR3 DNA: TGTGCCAGTAGTCCTACAGGGGGCGCGGGCGGC.

This clone was counted many times. The missing CDR3 end, 3 residues past where the read stops, is filled in from the germline J gene. The rearrangement links TRBV7-6 to TRBJ2-2, with TRBD1 matching 10 bases. Germline V gene data show CDR1 as SGHVS and CDR2 as FNYEAQ. The CDR3 contains 17 residues. With 4 bases clipped from V and 3 bases from J, the junction kept 8 bases outside the gene matches. This CDR3 reads CASSSNPGQGDTGELFF. The CDR3 bases that were read are TGTGCCAGCAGCTCGAACCCCGGACAGGGGGACACCGGGGAG.

Many counts were recorded for this clone. The read stops 3 residues short of the end of the CDR3; the missing end is completed from the germline J gene. The V call is TRBV7-2, the J call TRBJ2-7; weak D call: TRBD1 (5 bases). This CDR3 has 14 residues. V lost 2 bases, J lost 2 bases, and 10 bases lay in between. Germline CDR1 is SGHTA and CDR2 is FQGNSA. CDR3 amino acids: CASSLPQQAYEQYF. The covered CDR3 bases are TGTGCCAGCAGCTTACCCCAACAGGCCTACGAG.

By proportion, this clone is medium-sized. Read sequence stops 3 residues before the CDR3 end, and the germline J gene provides the missing end. This chain uses TRBV20-1 with TRBJ2-4; 9 bases agree with TRBD2. Germline loops: CDR1 DFQATT, CDR2 SNEGSKA (reference sequence). There are 13 residues in the CDR3. The J segment lost 8 bases and the V segment lost 3 bases, leaving 5 bases of the junction unmatched. The DNA read from the CDR3 is TGCAGTGCTAGGGGGGAGCGGGGGGACATT. This encodes CSARGERGDI. The full-length CDR3 reads as CSARGERGDIQYF.

Ten or more counts support this clone. The read comes to an end 3 residues before the CDR3 does, leaving the germline J gene to fill in the end. The gene calls are TRBV19 and TRBJ2-7; 10 nucleotides align to TRBD1. The V gene end was trimmed by 5 bases and the J gene end by 5 bases; junction bases not matched to a gene: 12. The germline CDR1 and CDR2 sequences are LNHDA and SQIVND (reference sequence). The CDR3 has 16 amino acids. The CDR3 here is CASSPLDRGVENEQYF. The CDR3 DNA, read in part, is TGTGCCAGTAGTCCCTTGGACAGGGGGGTTGAAAACGAG.

This clone was counted at least ten times. The CDR3 goes on 3 residues after the read ends, and that part is filled in from the germline J gene. The gene calls are TRBV7-3 and TRBJ2-5; a possible D gene is TRBD1 (6 bases). CDR3 length: 15 amino acids. The germline gives CDR1 SGHTA, CDR2 FQGTGA. V was pared by 5 bases and J by 5 bases, with 18 bases between. The CDR3 DNA, read in part, is TGTGCCAGCAGCCCAGGGGTTTCGAGTCAGGAGACC. It yields the protein CASSPGVSSQET. The complete CDR3 sequence is CASSPGVSSQETQYF.

This clone was seen at least ten times. The DNA ends 3 residues before the CDR3 does, and the rest of the CDR3 is filled in from the germline J gene. J is TRBJ2-5 and V is TRBV6-2 or TRBV6-3; D not resolved. Germline V gene data show CDR1 as MNHEY and CDR2 as SVGEGT. The CDR3 spans 14 residues. Deletions cut 0 bases from V and 3 bases from J, with 8 bases between. The covered CDR3 bases are TGTGCCAGCAGTTACTCGTCAATCAAAGAGACC. The encoded protein is CASSYSSIKET. From start to end, the CDR3 is CASSYSSIKETQYF.

The table lists this clone with many counts. The read finishes 3 residues shy of the CDR3 end, and the germline J gene is used to complete it. The chain joins TRBV10-3 to TRBJ1-4, with a possible D match to TRBD1 (6 bases). Germline V gene sequence: CDR1 ENHRY, CDR2 SYGVKD. The CDR3 is 14 amino acids. V lost 3 bases to trimming and J lost 8 bases, with 13 bases between them. The CDR3 spells CAISDRGTWEKLFF. Partial CDR3 DNA: TGTGCCATCAGTGATCGTGGGACATGGGAAAAA.